Presented here are 29 T cell receptor beta chains from one specimen sequenced in a study of CD8 T cells in ankylosing spondylitis. Each CDR3 protein is one row after TCRdb ran MiXCR on the 5' RACE reads. The sample has over 130,000 distinct CDR3 sequences; around 43% are singletons. Specimen: synovial fluid, either unsorted or a sorted T cell fraction (not recorded which). The receptors were sampled from a male donor with ankylosing spondylitis.

The rearrangement uses TRBV6-5 and TRBJ2-3, with TRBD1 identical over 8 bases. V dropped 4 bases and J dropped 0; count of bases not matched to a gene: 3. The CDR3 is made up of 15 amino acids. Germline assignment: CDR1 MNHEY and CDR2 SVGAGI. Here the CDR3 reads CASSSTGASTDTQYF. CDR3 nucleotide sequence: TGTGCCAGCAGTTCGACAGGGGCTAGCACAGATACGCAGTATTTT.

This chain connects TRBV7-9 to TRBJ2-7, with a tentative D call TRBD1 (6 bases). The CDR3 is 15 residues long. The V gene lost 5 bases and the J gene lost 3 bases, with 17 bases spanning the gap. Germline CDR1 reads SEHNR; CDR2 reads FQNEAQ (reference sequence). CDR3 DNA sequence: TGTGCCAGCAGCCCCTACTACAGGGACCGCTACGAGCAGTACTTC. This sequence encodes CASSPYYRDRYEQYF.

This clonotype showed up just a few times. This rearrangement joins TRBV29-1 to TRBJ1-4, with TRBD1 as a possible D gene (5 bases). Per the germline V gene, CDR1 is SQVTM and CDR2 is ANQGSEA. Trimming cost V 7 bases and J 7 bases, with 16 bases left between them. The CDR3 has 13 amino acids. CDR3 DNA: TGCAGCGCCCGGAGCCCCGGGGGTGAAAAACTGTTTTTT. Its protein is CSARSPGGEKLFF.

This chain uses TRBV11-2 with TRBJ2-1, with a weak D call TRBD2 (6 bases). V was shortened by 3 bases and J by 9 bases, with 9 bases between the two germline ends. Germline lookup yields CDR1 SGHAT and CDR2 FQNNGV. This CDR3 spans 12 amino acids. CDR3 nucleotides: TGTGCCAGCAGCTTGGCGGGAAGTGAGCAGTTCTTC. Encoded protein: CASSLAGSEQFF. The full variable domain, its missing parts supplied by reference TRBV11-2 and TRBJ2-1, is EAGVAQSPRYKIIEKRQSVAFWCNPISGHATLYWYQQILGQGPKLLIQFQNNGVVDDSQLPKDRFSAERLKGVDSTLKIQPAKLEDSAVYLCASSLAGSEQFFGPGTRLTVL.

V is TRBV28 and J is TRBJ1-1; D is unclear. CDR3 length: 17 residues. Germline V gene sequence: CDR1 MDHEN, CDR2 SYDVKM. Deletions cut 0 bases from V and 0 bases from J, with 14 bases between. CDR3 nucleotides: TGTGCCAGCAGTTTATGGAGCCACGGTCGGTTGAACACTGAAGCTTTCTTT. This encodes CASSLWSHGRLNTEAFF.

This clonotype was found a few times. This CDR3 is CASSSGGISTDTQYF. The DNA of the CDR3 is TGTGCCAGCAGCTCCGGGGGGATCAGCACAGATACGCAGTATTTT. V usage is TRBV7-9 and J usage is TRBJ2-3, with 7 bases matching TRBD2. CDR1 SEHNR and CDR2 FQNEAQ come from the germline V gene (reference sequence). Trimming took 4 bases from V and 0 from J; bases not matched to a gene: 4. The CDR3 covers 15 residues.

V is TRBV6-2 or TRBV6-3 and J is TRBJ2-1, with 10 bases lining up with TRBD2. With V trimmed by 2 bases and J by 10 bases, 2 bases remained unmatched. Germline V gene data show CDR1 as MNHEY and CDR2 as SVGEGT. This CDR3 contains 13 residues. The CDR3 DNA sequence: TGTGCCAGCAGTTACAAACTAGCGGGGGAGCAGTTCTTC. This sequence encodes CASSYKLAGEQFF.

J is TRBJ1-3 and V is TRBV28; D is unclear. Trimming stripped 5 bases from V and 0 bases from J, with 8 bases between. This CDR3 has 14 residues. Germline CDR1 reads MDHEN; CDR2 reads SYDVKM. The CDR3 nucleotides are TGTGCCAGCAGTGACATGAGCTCTGGAAACACCATATATTTT. Translating gives CASSDMSSGNTIYF.

The CDR3 sequence: CASSHAGENEQFF. The CDR3 DNA is TGCGCCAGCAGCCATGCAGGGGAGAATGAGCAGTTCTTC. This chain links TRBV4-3 with TRBJ2-1; D may be TRBD1 (6 bases). Trimming stripped 3 bases from V and 7 bases from J, with 10 bases between. Germline V lookup: CDR1 LGHNA, CDR2 YSLEER. There are 13 residues in the CDR3.

This chain uses TRBV10-2 with TRBJ2-7; 9 nucleotides align to TRBD1. V was clipped by 9 bases and J by 2 bases; unmatched bases: 11. CDR1 is WSHSY, CDR2 SAAADI, per germline. The CDR3 sequence is 15 residues long. The CDR3 DNA sequence: TGCGCCAGTAGTAGACCGGGACAGGGCCCCTACGAGCAGTACTTC. It yields the protein CASSRPGQGPYEQYF.

This clonotype came up a few times. This chain uses TRBV28 with TRBJ1-5; D possibly corresponds to TRBD1 (6 bases). V was cut by 5 bases and J by 0 bases, with 8 bases left in between. The length of the CDR3 is 14 residues. Germline-derived CDR1 and CDR2 are MDHEN and SYDVKM. CDR3 in DNA: TGTGCCAGCAGTACAGGGAGTAGCAATCAGCCCCAGCATTTT. This gives the protein CASSTGSSNQPQHF.

This chain links TRBV7-2 with TRBJ2-7, with a tentative D call TRBD1 (6 bases). Germline-derived CDR1 and CDR2 are SGHTA and FQGNSA. CDR3 length equals 15 residues. V lost 1 base to trimming and J lost 3 bases, with 13 bases between them. CDR3 nucleotides: TGTGCCAGCAGCTTAGGCCAGGGGCCCTACTACGAGCAGTACTTC. Its translation is CASSLGQGPYYEQYF.

The genes are TRBV5-6 and TRBJ1-1; 9 positions agree with TRBD1. V gave up 0 bases and J gave up 8 bases; unmatched junction bases: 20. Germline V CDR1 and CDR2: SGHDT, YYEEEE. This CDR3 is built from 19 residues. Here the CDR3 DNA reads TGTGCCAGCAGCTTGGTCGGGGAGACAGGGGGGTCATCTTTCAGCGAAGCTTTCTTT. Amino acids: CASSLVGETGGSSFSEAFF.

In this sample, this clonotype turned up a few times. The chain employs TRBV28 and TRBJ2-7, with D perhaps assigned TRBD1 or TRBD2 (5 bases each). The germline CDR1 and CDR2 sequences are MDHEN and SYDVKM. Trimming took 10 bases from V and 5 from J, leaving 15 bases between them. CDR3 size: 12 residues. The CDR3 region has the DNA TGTGCCACCAGCCTTCGAGGGGACGAGCAGTACTTC. Protein product: CATSLRGDEQYF.

This clonotype was found many times. This chain connects TRBV28 to TRBJ2-3; 9 bases fit TRBD1. From germline, CDR1 is MDHEN and CDR2 SYDVKM. The CDR3 has 15 residues. J gave up 1 base and V 5 bases, and 4 bases lay outside the gene matches. The CDR3 is CASSPRDRGTDTQYF. CDR3 sequence (DNA): TGTGCCAGCAGTCCCCGGGACAGGGGCACAGATACGCAGTATTTT.

The rearrangement joins TRBV4-1 to TRBJ2-1; maybe TRBD1 (6 bases). The germline V and J ends were trimmed by 3 bases and 8 bases, with 14 bases remaining between them. CDR3 size: 14 residues. The germline V gene encodes CDR1 MGHRA and CDR2 YSYEKL. CDR3 nucleotide sequence: TGCGCCAGCAGCCAGAGGGACAAGACCGATGAGCAGTTCTTC. Protein: CASSQRDKTDEQFF.

The CDR3 DNA is TGCGCCAGCAGCTTGGCCCAGGGGTCGGCCTACGAGCAGTACTTC. Translated, it gives CASSLAQGSAYEQYF. This rearrangement joins TRBV5-1 to TRBJ2-7, with D perhaps matching TRBD1 (6 bases). Germline CDR1 and CDR2: SGHRS and YFSETQ. CDR3 size: 15 residues. V was trimmed by 0 bases and J by 2 bases, leaving 12 bases between them.

The chain combines TRBV27 with TRBJ2-7; 12 bases align to TRBD1. The CDR3 extends over 17 amino acids. The germline gives CDR1 MNHEY, CDR2 SMNVEV (reference sequence). V shed 5 bases, J shed 2 bases, and the junction held 10 bases outside the gene matches. The CDR3 bases are TGTGCCAGCAGTCCGGGGACAGGGGGCTTATGGACCTACGAGCAGTACTTC. Encoded protein: CASSPGTGGLWTYEQYF.

This clonotype has a count of ten or more. The J gene is TRBJ2-3, the V gene TRBV15; perhaps TRBD1 as D (5 bases). Germline CDR1 and CDR2: LNHNV and YYDKDF (reference sequence). The CDR3 sequence is 15 residues long. The germline V and J ends were trimmed by 8 bases and 2 bases, with 17 bases remaining between them. The CDR3 DNA reads as TGTGCCACCGCTGTTCTGGGGCTGAACACAGATACGCAGTATTTT. It is translated as CATAVLGLNTDTQYF.

This chain uses TRBV28 with TRBJ2-4; D remains unclear. Germline-derived CDR1 and CDR2 are MDHEN and SYDVKM. The CDR3 sequence is 15 residues long. V was shortened by 7 bases and J by 4 bases, with 17 bases between the two germline ends. The CDR3 coding sequence is TGTGCCAGCACCCACCACTGGTCGACAAAAAACATTCAGTACTTC. It translates to CASTHHWSTKNIQYF.

This chain connects TRBV7-1 to TRBJ2-2, with TRBD2 identical over 11 bases. TRBV7-1 qualifies as an ORF whose function is uncertain. The CDR3 contains 21 residues. V was pared by 3 bases and J by 2 bases, with 17 bases of the junction left unmatched. CDR3 protein: CASSSRTDAGTSGLNTGELFF. The CDR3 DNA reads as TGTGCCAGCAGCTCGAGGACAGACGCCGGGACTAGCGGCCTTAACACCGGGGAGCTGTTTTTT.

The chain has TRBV27 and TRBJ2-3; 7 nucleotides agree with TRBD2. The CDR3 has 16 amino acids. Germline V gene data show CDR1 as MNHEY and CDR2 as SMNVEV (reference sequence). Losses at the gene ends were 5 bases for V and 0 bases for J; bases not matched to a gene: 8. Here the CDR3 DNA reads TGTGCCAGCAGTCCTTGGGACTACCCTAGCACAGATACGCAGTATTTT. Its translation: CASSPWDYPSTDTQYF.

In its sample, this clonotype was seen a few times. This rearrangement joins TRBV7-9 to TRBJ1-1; possibly TRBD1 for D (5 bases). Per the germline V gene, CDR1 is SEHNR and CDR2 is FQNEAQ (reference sequence). V was clipped by 5 bases and J by 5 bases, with 18 bases between them. This CDR3 has 15 amino acids. CDR3 DNA sequence: TGTGCCAGCAGCCCAGGAACGAGGAGGGGAACTGAAGCTTTCTTT. Amino acids: CASSPGTRRGTEAFF.

This clonotype was counted ten times or more. The rearrangement joins TRBV6-2 or TRBV6-3 to TRBJ1-5, with D unclear. The V end lost 3 bases, the J end lost 3 bases, and 6 bases lay between the germline ends. CDR1 and CDR2 from the germline V gene are MNHEY and SVGEGT. This CDR3 is built from 13 residues. The DNA for the CDR3 is TGTGCCAGCAGTTATAGTGACAATCAGCCCCAGCATTTT. Its translation: CASSYSDNQPQHF.

The rearrangement uses TRBV7-9 and TRBJ2-7, with D tentatively TRBD2 (6 bases). Looked up from germline, CDR1 is SEHNR and CDR2 is FQNEAQ (reference sequence). The CDR3 loop spans 12 amino acids. V was cut by 5 bases and J by 3 bases, with 8 bases left in between. CDR3 nucleotide sequence: TGTGCCAGCAGCGGGGACTTCTACGAGCAGTACTTC. Encoded protein: CASSGDFYEQYF.

This chain uses TRBV28 with TRBJ2-5; D is perhaps TRBD2 (6 bases). This CDR3 contains 15 residues. Trimming removed 4 bases at V and 0 bases at J, with 12 bases between. CDR1 is MDHEN and CDR2 is SYDVKM in the germline V gene. CDR3 region: CASSWDFPYQETQYF. As DNA, the CDR3 is TGTGCCAGCAGTTGGGACTTCCCGTACCAAGAGACCCAGTACTTC.

The chain links TRBV9 to TRBJ1-6; D is perhaps TRBD1 (6 bases). Germline V gives CDR1 SGDLS, CDR2 YYNGEE. CDR3 length: 13 residues. V lost 4 bases and J lost 8, with 10 bases in between. This chain's CDR3 is CASSTPGDSPLHF. The CDR3 DNA follows: TGTGCCAGCAGCACCCCAGGGGATTCACCCCTCCACTTT.

This clonotype appeared many times. The rearrangement uses TRBV3-1 and TRBJ1-2, with D unresolved. The CDR3 is made up of 16 amino acids. Germline values: CDR1 LGHDT, CDR2 YNNKEL (reference sequence). The V end lost 0 bases, the J end lost 4 bases, and 15 bases lay between the germline ends. The CDR3 nucleotides are TGTGCCAGCAGCCAAGATATCACCCTTGAGGGCTATGGCTACACCTTC. Residues: CASSQDITLEGYGYTF.

The chain carries TRBV12-3 or TRBV12-4 and TRBJ2-7; TRBD1 or TRBD2 may be the D gene (5 bases each). V was clipped by 1 base and J by 3 bases, with 7 bases between them. The CDR3 totals 13 residues. CDR3 sequence: CASSLGGSYEQYF. DNA of the CDR3: TGTGCCAGCAGTTTAGGGGGGAGCTACGAGCAGTACTTC.